Below are 8 T cell receptor beta chains sequenced from a single sample in a study of T cells after yellow fever vaccination. In TCRdb, the 5' RACE reads were re-called with MiXCR into one record per CDR3 protein. Here the sample spans 500,000 to 550,000 distinct CDR3 sequences, about a fifth being singletons. Material: PBMCs, obtained 20 to 25 days after the first yellow fever vaccination. These receptors were taken from a young man who received the YFV17D yellow fever vaccine.

This clonotype was found a few times. The V gene is TRBV20-1, the J gene TRBJ2-2, with D maybe TRBD2 (5 bases). The CDR3 is 14 residues long. The germline CDR1 and CDR2 sequences are DFQATT and SNEGSKA (reference sequence). V was shortened by 3 bases and J by 6 bases, with 14 bases between the two germline ends. The CDR3, as DNA: TGCAGTGCTAGTTTCGCCTCGGGGTCCGGGGAGCTGTTTTTT. It is translated as CSASFASGSGELFF.

The genes are TRBV11-1 and TRBJ2-6; 7 bases are shared with TRBD2. CDR3 length: 16 amino acids. Looked up from germline, CDR1 is SGHAT and CDR2 is FQDESV (reference sequence). V was pared by 5 bases and J by 4 bases, with 8 bases of the junction left unmatched. In nucleotides, the CDR3 is TGTGCCAGCAGCCCGAGAAGGGGAGGGGGGGCCAACGTCCTGACTTTC. Translation: CASSPRRGGGANVLTF.

This clonotype was observed a few times. V and J are TRBV15 and TRBJ2-7; a weak D match, TRBD1 (6 bases). Germline V gene lookup returns CDR1 LNHNV and CDR2 YYDKDF (reference sequence). CDR3 length equals 13 residues. Trimming took 6 bases from V and 6 from J, leaving 15 bases between them. Here the CDR3 reads CATSPGHGGEQYF. CDR3 coding DNA: TGTGCCACCAGTCCGGGACATGGCGGCGAGCAGTACTTC.

The rearrangement joins TRBV7-9 to TRBJ1-1; tentatively, D is TRBD1 (5 bases). Germline loops: CDR1 SEHNR, CDR2 FQNEAQ (reference sequence). Between the trimmed V and J ends, which lost 5 bases and 4 bases, there was a span of 14 bases. The CDR3 sequence is 14 residues long. The CDR3 DNA is TGTGCCAGCAGCCCCGCAGGGTACAGCACTGAAGCTTTCTTT. Translation gives CASSPAGYSTEAFF.

In this sample, this clonotype turned up many times. This chain links TRBV10-1 with TRBJ2-2, with a possible D match to TRBD1 (6 bases). The CDR3 extends over 15 amino acids. Germline V gene data show CDR1 as WNHNN and CDR2 as SYGVQD (reference sequence). Trimming stripped 5 bases from V and 4 bases from J, with 14 bases between. The DNA for the CDR3 is TGCGCCAGCAGTCAACAGGGCCGGGGCACCGGGGAGCTGTTTTTT. Amino acids: CASSQQGRGTGELFF.

V and J are TRBV20-1 and TRBJ1-2; D unresolved. V lost 2 bases to trimming and J lost 3 bases, with 10 bases between them. Germline loops: CDR1 DFQATT, CDR2 SNEGSKA (reference sequence). The CDR3 sequence is 13 residues long. DNA for the CDR3: TGCAGTGCTAGATTACGAGTTGACTATGGCTACACCTTC. It yields the protein CSARLRVDYGYTF.

This clonotype was seen a few times. The chain uses TRBV19 and TRBJ2-1; 11 bases map to TRBD2. Germline trimming cut 0 bases from V and 8 bases from J; bases unmatched to any gene: 6. The CDR3 runs to 16 residues. CDR1 and CDR2 (germline): LNHDA, SQIVND (reference sequence). The CDR3 sequence is CASSIDRLAGGDEQFF. For the CDR3, the DNA is TGTGCCAGTAGTATAGATCGCCTAGCGGGGGGTGATGAGCAGTTCTTC.

The gene calls are TRBV5-1 and TRBJ2-5; 7 nucleotides align to TRBD2. The CDR3 totals 14 residues. Losses at the gene ends were 1 base for V and 5 bases for J; bases not matched to a gene: 5. Germline V gene sequence: CDR1 SGHRS, CDR2 YFSETQ. CDR3: CASSLRSGEETQYF. Written as DNA, the CDR3 is TGCGCCAGCAGCTTGCGGAGCGGGGAGGAGACCCAGTACTTC.